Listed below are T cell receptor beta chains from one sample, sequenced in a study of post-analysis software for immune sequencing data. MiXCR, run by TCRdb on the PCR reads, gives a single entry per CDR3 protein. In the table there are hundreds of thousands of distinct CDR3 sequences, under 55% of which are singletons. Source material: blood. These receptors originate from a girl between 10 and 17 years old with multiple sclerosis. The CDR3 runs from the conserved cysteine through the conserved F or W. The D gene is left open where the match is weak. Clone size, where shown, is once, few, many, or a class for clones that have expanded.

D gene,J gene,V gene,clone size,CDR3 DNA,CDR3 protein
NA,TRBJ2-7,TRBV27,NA,TGTGCCAGCAGTTTATCGATGGGTGGGGGGCTTAGCTACGAGCAGTACTTC,CASSLSMGGGLSYEQYF
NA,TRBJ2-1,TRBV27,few,TGTGCCAGCAGCCCGTCCCTTAGCCCTAGCTCCTACAATGAGCAGTTCTTC,CASSPSLSPSSYNEQFF
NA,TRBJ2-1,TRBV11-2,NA,TGTGCCAGCAGCCCCGCCCGCACCCCGGAGGACAATGAGCAGTTCTTC,CASSPARTPEDNEQFF
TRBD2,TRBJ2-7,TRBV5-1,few,TGCGCCAGCAGTTACACTAGCGGGAACTCCTACGAGCAGTACTTC,CASSYTSGNSYEQYF
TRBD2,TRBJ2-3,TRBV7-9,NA,TGTGCCAGCAGAAATGGACTAGCGGGAGGGCATACAGATACGCAGTATTTT,CASRNGLAGGHTDTQYF
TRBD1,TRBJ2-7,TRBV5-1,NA,TGCGCCAGCAGCCCCACCCTGACAGGGGGCAACGAGCAGTACTTC,CASSPTLTGGNEQYF
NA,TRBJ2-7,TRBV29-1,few,TGCAGCGCTGAAAGGGGGGGCGAGCAGTACTTC,CSAERGGEQYF
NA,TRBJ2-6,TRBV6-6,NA,TGTGCCAGCAGTTCGGTTTACTCTGGGGCCAACGTCCTGACTTTC,CASSSVYSGANVLTF
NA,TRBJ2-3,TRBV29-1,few,TGCAGCGTTGAGGCCGAGACCTCCACAGATACGCAGTATTTT,CSVEAETSTDTQYF
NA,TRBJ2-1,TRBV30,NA,TGTGCCTGGGTAGCAGCTGTCTCTAACAATGAGCAGTTCTTC,CAWVAAVSNNEQFF
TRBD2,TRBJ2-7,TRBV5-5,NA,TGTGCCAGCAGCTATCTTTTGGTAGCGGGACTCTACGAGCAGTACTTC,CASSYLLVAGLYEQYF
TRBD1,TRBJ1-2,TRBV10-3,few,TGTGCCATCAAGGGGGCGAGTAACTATGGCTACACCTTC,CAIKGASNYGYTF
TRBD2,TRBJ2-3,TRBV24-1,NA,TGTGCCACCAGACAAGCGGGAGGCACAGATACGCAGTATTTT,CATRQAGGTDTQYF
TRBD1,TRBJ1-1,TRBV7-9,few,TGTGCCAGCAGCCTGACAGGGGGCGGCACTGAAGCTTTCTTT,CASSLTGGGTEAFF
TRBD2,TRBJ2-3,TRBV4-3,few,TGCGCCAGCAGCCAAGATCCCCTAACTAGCGGGTCCACAGATACGCAGTATTTT,CASSQDPLTSGSTDTQYF
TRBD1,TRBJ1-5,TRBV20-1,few,TGCAGTGCATTAGATGGGTTCAGGGGGTCGAACAATCAGCCCCAGCATTTT,CSALDGFRGSNNQPQHF
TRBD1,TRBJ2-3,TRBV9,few,TGTGCCAGCAGCGTCGGGACAGGGGGCATAGATACGCAGTATTTT,CASSVGTGGIDTQYF
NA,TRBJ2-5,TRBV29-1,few,TGCAGCGTTGATCTGGGCAGGACCCAAGAGACCCAGTACTTC,CSVDLGRTQETQYF
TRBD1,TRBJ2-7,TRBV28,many,TGTGCCAGCAGTCCAGGGGGCTATTCCTACGAGCAGTACTTC,CASSPGGYSYEQYF
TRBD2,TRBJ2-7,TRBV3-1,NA,TGTGCCAGCAGCCAAGGACTAGCGGGAGTAGACGAGCAGTACTTC,CASSQGLAGVDEQYF
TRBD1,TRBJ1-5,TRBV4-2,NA,TGTGCCAGCAGCCATCCTCCCTCGGGACAGGGCAATCAGCCCCAGCATTTT,CASSHPPSGQGNQPQHF
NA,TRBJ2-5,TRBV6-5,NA,TGTGCCAGCAGTCCAATCCTAGGGGAGACCCAGTACTTC,CASSPILGETQYF
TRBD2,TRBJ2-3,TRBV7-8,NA,TGTGCCAGCAGCTTAGTCCGACTAGCGGGACTCACAGATACGCAGTATTTT,CASSLVRLAGLTDTQYF
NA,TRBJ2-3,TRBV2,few,TGTGCCAGCAGGGAGGGCACAGATACGCAGTATTTT,CASREGTDTQYF
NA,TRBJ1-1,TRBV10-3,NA,TGTGCCACCAGTGAGTCGACGGCTCGAGGAACTGAAGCTTTCTTT,CATSESTARGTEAFF
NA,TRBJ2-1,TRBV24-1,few,TGTGCCACCAGTGACCTCAGGGGAGACTACAATGAGCAGTTCTTC,CATSDLRGDYNEQFF
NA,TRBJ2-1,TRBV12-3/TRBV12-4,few,TGTGCCAGCAGTTTAGGCTTTGGGGCGACTTTGAATGAGCAGTTCTTC,CASSLGFGATLNEQFF
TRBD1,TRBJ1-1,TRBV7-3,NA,TGTGCCAGCAGCAGGACAGGGAAGGACACTGAAGCTTTCTTT,CASSRTGKDTEAFF
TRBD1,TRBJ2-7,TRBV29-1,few,TGCAGCGTGGGACAGGGGCGGAACGAGCAGTACTTC,CSVGQGRNEQYF
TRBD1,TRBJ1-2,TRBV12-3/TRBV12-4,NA,TGTGCCAGCAGGCTAACGGGACAGGGAGGCTATGGCTACACCTTC,CASRLTGQGGYGYTF
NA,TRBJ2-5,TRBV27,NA,TGTGCCAGCACCTCGGTGGGAGAGACCCAGTACTTC,CASTSVGETQYF
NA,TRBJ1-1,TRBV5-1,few,TGCGCCAGCAGCGACAATACAGGGTTGAACACTGAAGCTTTCTTT,CASSDNTGLNTEAFF
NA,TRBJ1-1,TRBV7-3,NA,TGTGCCAGCAGCGAAACACAGTACACTGAAGCTTTCTTT,CASSETQYTEAFF
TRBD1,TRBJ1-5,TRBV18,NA,TGTGCCGGCTCTTTCAGGAGGGACAGTTTTAGCAATCAGCCCCAGCATTTT,CAGSFRRDSFSNQPQHF
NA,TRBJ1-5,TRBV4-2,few,TGTGCCAGCAGCCAAGCGACGAGCAATCAGCCCCAGCATTTT,CASSQATSNQPQHF
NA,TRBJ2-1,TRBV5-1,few,TGCGCCAGCAGCTTGTCACAGGAAGGCCCTAATGAGCAGTTCTTC,CASSLSQEGPNEQFF
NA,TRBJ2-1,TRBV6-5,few,TGTGCCAGCAGTTACGGCCCTGCGGGAAGGACGTACAATGAGCAGTTCTTC,CASSYGPAGRTYNEQFF
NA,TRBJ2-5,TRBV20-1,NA,TGCAGTGCCGTCAAACCCCTAGCTCGCGAGACCCAGTACTTC,CSAVKPLARETQYF
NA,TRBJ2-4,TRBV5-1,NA,TGCGCCAGCAGGGAAGGGGGAGTAGCGGACAAAAACATTCAGTACTTC,CASREGGVADKNIQYF
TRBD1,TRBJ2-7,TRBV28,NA,TGTGCCAGCAGTTGGGGACAGGGCGAGCAGTACTTC,CASSWGQGEQYF
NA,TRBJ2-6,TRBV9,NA,TGTGCCAGCAGTCGCTCCTCTGGGGCCAACGTCCTGACTTTC,CASSRSSGANVLTF
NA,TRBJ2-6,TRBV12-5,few,TGTGCTAGTGGCTCGGACGGATCCTCTGGGGCCAACGTCCTGACTTTC,CASGSDGSSGANVLTF
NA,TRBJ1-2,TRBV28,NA,TGTGCCAGCAGTTTAGAAGACTATGCCTACACCTTC,CASSLEDYAYTF
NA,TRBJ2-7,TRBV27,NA,TGTGCCAGCAGTTTCGGGCAGCCCAACTCCTACGAGCAGTACTTC,CASSFGQPNSYEQYF
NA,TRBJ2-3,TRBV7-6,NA,TGTGCCAGCAGCGCGGATACCTCAGATACGCAGTATTTT,CASSADTSDTQYF
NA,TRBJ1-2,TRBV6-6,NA,TGTGCCAGCAGTCCGAGGGGGGGGCGCGCCTATGGCTACACCTTC,CASSPRGGRAYGYTF